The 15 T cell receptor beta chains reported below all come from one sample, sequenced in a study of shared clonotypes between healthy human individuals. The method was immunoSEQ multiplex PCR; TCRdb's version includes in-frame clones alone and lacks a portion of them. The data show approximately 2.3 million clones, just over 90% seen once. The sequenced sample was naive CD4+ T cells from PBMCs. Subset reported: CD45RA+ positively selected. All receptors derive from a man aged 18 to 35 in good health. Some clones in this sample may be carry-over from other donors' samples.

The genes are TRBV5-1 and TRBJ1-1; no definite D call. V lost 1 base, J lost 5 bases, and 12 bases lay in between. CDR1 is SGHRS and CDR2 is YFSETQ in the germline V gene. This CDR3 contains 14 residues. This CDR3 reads CASSLYQDGTEAFF. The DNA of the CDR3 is TGCGCCAGCAGCTTGTACCAGGATGGGACTGAAGCTTTCTTT.

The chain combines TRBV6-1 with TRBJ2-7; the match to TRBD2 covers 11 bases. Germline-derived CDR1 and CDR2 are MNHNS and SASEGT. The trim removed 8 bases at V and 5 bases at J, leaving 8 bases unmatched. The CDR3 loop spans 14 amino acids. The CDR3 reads CASRLAGHVDEQYF. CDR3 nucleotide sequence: TGTGCCAGCCGACTAGCGGGACACGTCGACGAGCAGTACTTC.

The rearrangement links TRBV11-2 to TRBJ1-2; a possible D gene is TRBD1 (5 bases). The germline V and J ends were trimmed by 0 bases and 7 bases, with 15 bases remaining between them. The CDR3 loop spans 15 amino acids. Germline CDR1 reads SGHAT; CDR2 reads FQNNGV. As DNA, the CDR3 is TGTGCCAGCAGCTTAGATTACGGGGCAGGCTTTGGCTACACCTTC. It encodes CASSLDYGAGFGYTF.

The CDR3 loop reads CASGQLQEAGVSYEQYF. CDR3 sequence (DNA): TGTGCTAGTGGCCAGTTACAAGAGGCAGGGGTCTCCTACGAGCAGTACTTC. J is TRBJ2-7 and V is TRBV12-5; D is possibly TRBD1 (6 bases). The germline V gene has CDR1 LGHNT and CDR2 FRNRAP. The V end was cut by 6 bases, the J end by 0 bases, with 21 bases between. The CDR3 contains 17 residues.

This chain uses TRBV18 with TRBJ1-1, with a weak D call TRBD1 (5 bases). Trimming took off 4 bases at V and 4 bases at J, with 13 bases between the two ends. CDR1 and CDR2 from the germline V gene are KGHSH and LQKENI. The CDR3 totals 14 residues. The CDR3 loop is CASSRGVEGTEAFF. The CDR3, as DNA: TGTGCCAGCTCACGAGGGGTGGAAGGCACTGAAGCTTTCTTT. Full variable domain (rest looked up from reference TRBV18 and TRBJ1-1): NAGVMQNPRHLVRRRGQEARLRCSPMKGHSHVYWYRQLPEEGLKFMVYLQKENIIDESGMPKERFSAEFPKEGPSILRIQQVVRGDSAAYFCASSRGVEGTEAFFGQGTRLTVV.

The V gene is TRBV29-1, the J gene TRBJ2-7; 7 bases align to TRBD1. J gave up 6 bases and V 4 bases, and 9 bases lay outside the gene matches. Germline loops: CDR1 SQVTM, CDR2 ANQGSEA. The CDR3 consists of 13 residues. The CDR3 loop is CSVAGQYSGEQYF. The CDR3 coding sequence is TGCAGCGTTGCGGGACAGTACTCAGGCGAGCAGTACTTC.

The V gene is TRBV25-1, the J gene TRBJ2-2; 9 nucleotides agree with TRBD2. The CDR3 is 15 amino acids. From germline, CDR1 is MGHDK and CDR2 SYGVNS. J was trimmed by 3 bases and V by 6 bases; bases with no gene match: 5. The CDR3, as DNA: TGTGCCAGCAGGGAAGCGGGAGGTCACACCGGGGAGCTGTTTTTT. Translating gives CASREAGGHTGELFF.

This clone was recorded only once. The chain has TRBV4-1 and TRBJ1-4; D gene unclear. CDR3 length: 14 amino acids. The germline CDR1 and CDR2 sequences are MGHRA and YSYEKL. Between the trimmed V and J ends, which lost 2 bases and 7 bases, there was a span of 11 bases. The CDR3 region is CASSQQVGVEKLFF. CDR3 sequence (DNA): TGCGCCAGCAGCCAACAGGTCGGGGTTGAAAAACTGTTTTTT.

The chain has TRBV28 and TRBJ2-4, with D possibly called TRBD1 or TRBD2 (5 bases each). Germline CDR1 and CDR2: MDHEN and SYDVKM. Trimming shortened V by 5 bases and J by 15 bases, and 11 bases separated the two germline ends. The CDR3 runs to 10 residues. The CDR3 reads CASSGTLWYF. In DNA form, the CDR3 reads TGTGCCAGCAGTGGGACCTTGTGGTACTTC.

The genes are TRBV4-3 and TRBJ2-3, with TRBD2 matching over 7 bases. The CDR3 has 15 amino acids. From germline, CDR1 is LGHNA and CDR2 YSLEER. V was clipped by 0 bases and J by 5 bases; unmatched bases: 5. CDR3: CASSQESLAEDTQYF. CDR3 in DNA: TGCGCCAGCAGCCAAGAGAGCCTAGCGGAAGATACGCAGTATTTT.

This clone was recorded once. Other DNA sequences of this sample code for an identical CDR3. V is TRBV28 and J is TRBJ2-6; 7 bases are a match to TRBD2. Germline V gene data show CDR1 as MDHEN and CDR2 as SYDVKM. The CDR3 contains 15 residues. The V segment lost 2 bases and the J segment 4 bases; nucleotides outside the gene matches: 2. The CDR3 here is CASSLSGAGANVLTF. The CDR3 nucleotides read TGTGCCAGCAGTTTAAGCGGGGCCGGGGCCAACGTCCTGACTTTC.

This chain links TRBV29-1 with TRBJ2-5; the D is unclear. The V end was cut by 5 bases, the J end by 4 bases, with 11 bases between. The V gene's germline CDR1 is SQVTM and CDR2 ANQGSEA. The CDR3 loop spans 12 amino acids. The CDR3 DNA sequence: TGCAGCGTTTTGTGGAGAGGAGAGACCCAGTACTTC. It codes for CSVLWRGETQYF.

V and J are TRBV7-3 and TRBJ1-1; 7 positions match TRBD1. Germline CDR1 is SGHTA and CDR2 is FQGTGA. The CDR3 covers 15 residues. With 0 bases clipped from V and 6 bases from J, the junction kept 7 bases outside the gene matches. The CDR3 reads CASSLTAGGPPEAFF. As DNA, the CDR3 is TGTGCCAGCAGCTTAACGGCAGGGGGTCCCCCTGAAGCTTTCTTT.

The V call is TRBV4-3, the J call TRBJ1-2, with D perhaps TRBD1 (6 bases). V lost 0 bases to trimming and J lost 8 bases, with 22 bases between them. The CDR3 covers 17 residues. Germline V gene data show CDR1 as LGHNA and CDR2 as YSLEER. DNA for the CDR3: TGCGCCAGCAGCCAAGACTCAGGAAGGGCAACTCAGGGGGGCTACACCTTC. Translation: CASSQDSGRATQGGYTF.

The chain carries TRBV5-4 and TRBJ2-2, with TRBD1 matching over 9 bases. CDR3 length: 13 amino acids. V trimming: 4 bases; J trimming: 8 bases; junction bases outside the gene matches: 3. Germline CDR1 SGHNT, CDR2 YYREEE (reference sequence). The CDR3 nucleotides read TGTGCCAGCAGCCCGACAGGGGGAGGGGAGCTGTTTTTT. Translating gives CASSPTGGGELFF.